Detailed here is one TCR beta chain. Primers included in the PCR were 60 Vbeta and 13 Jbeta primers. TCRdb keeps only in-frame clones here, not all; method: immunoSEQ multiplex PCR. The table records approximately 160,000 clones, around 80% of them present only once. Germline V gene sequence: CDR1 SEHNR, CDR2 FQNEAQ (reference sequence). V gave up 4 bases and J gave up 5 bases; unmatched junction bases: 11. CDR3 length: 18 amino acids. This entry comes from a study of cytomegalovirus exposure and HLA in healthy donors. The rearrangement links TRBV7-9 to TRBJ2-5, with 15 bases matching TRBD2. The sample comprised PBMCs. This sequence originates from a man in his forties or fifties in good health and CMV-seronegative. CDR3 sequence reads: CASSSGLAGGYLAETQYF. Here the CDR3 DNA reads TGTGCCAGCAGCTCCGGACTAGCGGGAGGGTACCTGGCGGAGACCCAGTACTTC.